The clone carrying this T cell receptor (beta chain) was seen only once. Its antigen is as yet unknown. This may be a read error, as it is one base from a much larger clone. These data are taken from a study of T-cell reconstitution after alpha-beta-depleted transplantation in children. Study outcomes and limitations: At one year after transplant, newly produced T cells mostly accounted for T-cell counts and diversity.

Trimming stripped 2 bases from V and 7 bases from J, with 17 bases between. The CDR3 runs 15 residues. The germline V gene encodes CDR1 LNHNV and CDR2 YYDKDF (reference sequence). Unique molecular identifiers were used to barcode this TCRbeta library. Each CDR3 protein gets one entry after TCRdb re-called the PCR reads with MiXCR. The sample shows approximately 300,000 distinct CDR3 sequences, approximately 10% of them seen only once. The chain uses TRBV15 and TRBJ2-5; D might be TRBD2 (6 bases). This specimen consisted of peripheral blood, obtained 180 days after TCRalphabeta/CD19-depleted stem cell transplant. This receptor was obtained from a male patient aged 2-15 years who had a stem cell transplant for chronic granulomatous disease, so the T cells may come from the graft donor. CDR3 sequence: CATSRRDRGGATQYF. As DNA, the CDR3 is TGTGCCACCAGCAGAAGAGATCGAGGAGGGGCGACCCAGTACTTC.